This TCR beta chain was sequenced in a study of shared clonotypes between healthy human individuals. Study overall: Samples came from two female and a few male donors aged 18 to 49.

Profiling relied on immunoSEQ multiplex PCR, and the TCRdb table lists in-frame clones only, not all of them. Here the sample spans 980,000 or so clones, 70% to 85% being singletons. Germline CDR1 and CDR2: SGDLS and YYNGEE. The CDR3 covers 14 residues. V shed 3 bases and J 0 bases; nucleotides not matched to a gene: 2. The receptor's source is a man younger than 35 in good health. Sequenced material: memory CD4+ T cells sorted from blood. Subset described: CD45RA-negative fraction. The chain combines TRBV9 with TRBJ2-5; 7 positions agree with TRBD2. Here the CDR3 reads CASSGGGYQETQYF. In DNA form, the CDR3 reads TGTGCCAGCAGCGGGGGAGGGTACCAAGAGACCCAGTACTTC.